This T cell receptor beta chain was sequenced during a study of cytomegalovirus exposure and HLA in healthy donors. Study results and caveats: Associated with cytomegalovirus, according to the listing, were 170 or so TCR beta chains. Subsequent analysis of the approximately 120 validation repertoires found a tendency for first-cohort TCR clusters to co-occur.

Worth noting for this clone: Its antigen remains unknown.

Here immunoSEQ multiplex PCR was the method, and the copy in TCRdb shows in-frame clones only, minus some. The table has about 160,000 clones, 80% to 90% seen once. The specimen was PBMCs. This TCR was sampled from a woman aged 18-29 years in good health and CMV-seronegative.

CDR3 nucleotides: TGTGCCAGCGGGTGGGAGGGTAATGGCTACACCTTC. This sequence encodes CASGWEGNGYTF. This chain uses TRBV2 with TRBJ1-2; D not certain. CDR1 and CDR2 (germline): SNHLY, FYNNEI. The CDR3 spans 12 residues. With 8 bases removed from V and 6 bases from J, the gap between germline ends came to 13 bases. Full variable domain (rest looked up from reference TRBV2 and TRBJ1-2): EPEVTQTPSHQVTQMGQEVILRCVPISNHLYFYWYRQILGQKVEFLVSFYNNEISEKSEIFDDQFSVERPDGSNFTLKIRSTKLEDSAMYFCASGWEGNGYTFGSGTRLTVV.